These 3 T cell receptor beta chains were sequenced from one sample in a study of T cell responses to AZD1222 COVID-19 vaccine. Sequenced by immunoSEQ multiplex PCR; TCRdb stores in-frame clones only, minus some. The sample lists roughly 120,000 clones; about 89% were seen once. The input for sequencing was peripheral blood, taken on day 0 of AZD1222 vaccination. Source of these receptors: an adult in good health.

The CDR3 loop reads CASSLPGQPQHF. The CDR3 DNA reads as TGTGCCAGCAGCCTCCCGGGACAGCCCCAGCATTTT. V usage is TRBV7-6 and J usage is TRBJ1-5; no clear D. V was shortened by 5 bases and J by 7 bases, with 9 bases between the two germline ends. Germline values: CDR1 SGHVS, CDR2 FNYEAQ. The CDR3 is made up of 12 amino acids.

The V gene is TRBV11-2, the J gene TRBJ2-4, with 11 nucleotides matching TRBD1. V shed 1 base and J 6 bases; nucleotides not matched to a gene: 5. The germline CDR1 and CDR2 sequences are SGHAT and FQNNGV. This CDR3 contains 16 residues. CDR3 DNA: TGTGCCAGCAGCTTAGTTAGGGGGACAGGGGGAAACATTCAGTACTTC. Its translation: CASSLVRGTGGNIQYF.

The V and J genes are TRBV7-8 and TRBJ2-1; perhaps TRBD1 as D (6 bases). This CDR3 has 14 residues. V lost 2 bases, J lost 7 bases, and 12 bases lay in between. The germline gives CDR1 SGHVS, CDR2 FQNEAQ. In nucleotides, the CDR3 is TGTGCCAGCAGCTTAAGACAGGTGGGGAATGAGCAGTTCTTC. Translation: CASSLRQVGNEQFF.